This TCR beta chain was sequenced during a study of cytomegalovirus exposure and HLA in healthy donors. General study findings and limits: Most TCR sequences showed up rarely, but some public TCRs showed up in many donors.

On this clone itself: The antigen is unknown.

The data were produced by immunoSEQ multiplex PCR, yet TCRdb's version contains in-frame clones alone and is incomplete. This sample has tens of thousands of clones, with around four fifths found just once. This TCR was sampled from a man younger than 40 in good health and CMV-seronegative. The sequenced sample was PBMCs.

In nucleotides, the CDR3 is TGTGCCAGCAGCTTAGTAGGTCCGGGGTCGGATCAGCCCCAGCATTTT. Translating it yields CASSLVGPGSDQPQHF. The chain employs TRBV7-8 and TRBJ1-5, with D unresolved. The ends were cut back, 1 base at V and 5 bases at J, with 15 bases in the middle. In germline, CDR1 is SGHVS, CDR2 FQNEAQ. The CDR3 loop spans 16 amino acids.